The 28 T cell receptor beta chains below all came from one sample that was sequenced in a study of T cells in Graves' hyperthyroidism and ophthalmopathy. Amplified regions were TCR beta CDR3 sequences from RNA transcripts. During a first-round RT-PCR of the TCR CDR3, the HTBI primer set was used. TCRdb reprocessed the multiplex PCR reads with MiXCR, giving one entry per CDR3 protein. The sample has over 150,000 distinct CDR3 sequences, around 15% seen once. Specimen: blood. These receptors came from a woman between 45 and 60 years old with Graves' hyperthyroidism.

The genes are TRBV7-9 and TRBJ2-6, with 8 bases aligning to TRBD1. The CDR3 totals 17 residues. From germline, CDR1 is SEHNR and CDR2 FQNEAQ (reference sequence). Trimming removed 7 bases from V and 5 bases from J; junction bases left unmatched: 13. CDR3: CASTLASGGRRANVLTF. In nucleotides, the CDR3 is TGTGCCAGCACCCTCGCGTCAGGGGGCCGCCGGGCCAACGTCCTGACTTTC.

This clonotype was counted many times. The chain has TRBV2 and TRBJ2-7, with D hard to call. CDR1 and CDR2 (germline): SNHLY, FYNNEI. The CDR3 loop spans 11 amino acids. V lost 7 bases and J 4 bases, leaving 8 bases between the germline ends. The CDR3 loop is CASTRSYEQYF. The CDR3 DNA sequence: TGTGCCAGCACTCGCTCGTACGAGCAGTACTTC. The full variable domain, with the rest looked up from reference TRBV2 and TRBJ2-7, is EPEVTQTPSHQVTQMGQEVILRCVPISNHLYFYWYRQILGQKVEFLVSFYNNEISEKSEIFDDQFSVERPDGSNFTLKIRSTKLEDSAMYFCASTRSYEQYFGPGTRLTVT.

This clonotype was counted ten times or more. The chain joins TRBV20-1 to TRBJ2-5; a possible D gene is TRBD2 (6 bases). Trimming shortened V by 6 bases and J by 5 bases, and 19 bases separated the two germline ends. Per germline, CDR1 DFQATT and CDR2 SNEGSKA (reference sequence). The CDR3 consists of 14 residues. The DNA for the CDR3 is TGCAGTGCGGGGGGTAGCGACAGAGGGGAGACCCAGTACTTC. Encoded protein: CSAGGSDRGETQYF.

This clonotype was observed many times. The CDR3 DNA sequence: TGCAGCGCCACCCCACGGGTTGGCACTGAAGCTTTCTTT. It specifies CSATPRVGTEAFF. This chain joins TRBV29-1 and TRBJ1-1; no reliable D call. Looked up from germline, CDR1 is SQVTM and CDR2 is ANQGSEA. The germline V and J ends were trimmed by 7 bases and 4 bases, with 16 bases remaining between them. The CDR3 is 13 amino acids.

This rearrangement joins TRBV6-1 to TRBJ2-7, with D uncertain. The CDR3 covers 15 residues. The germline CDR1 and CDR2 sequences are MNHNS and SASEGT. Trimming removed 2 bases at V and 3 bases at J, with 14 bases between. The CDR3, as DNA: TGTGCCAGCAGTGAATATTTGGGCAACTTCTACGAGCAGTACTTC. It yields the protein CASSEYLGNFYEQYF.

The chain couples TRBV5-5 to TRBJ1-1; D gene unclear. The V and J ends lost 5 bases and 5 bases respectively, with 16 bases between them. The CDR3 runs 14 residues. Germline CDR1 is SGHKS and CDR2 is YYEKEE (reference sequence). The chain's CDR3 is CASSFTPWATEAFF. The CDR3 bases are TGTGCCAGCAGTTTCACCCCGTGGGCTACTGAAGCTTTCTTT.

The chain combines TRBV5-1 with TRBJ1-2, with D perhaps matching TRBD1 (6 bases). CDR1 and CDR2 from the germline V gene are SGHRS and YFSETQ. This CDR3 is built from 15 residues. V dropped 0 bases and J dropped 4 bases, with 13 bases sitting between them. CDR3 residues: CASSLGGGPSYGYTF. The CDR3 DNA reads TGCGCCAGCAGCTTGGGGGGGGGCCCGAGCTATGGCTACACCTTC.

The sample holds a few counts of this clonotype. The V gene is TRBV7-9, the J gene TRBJ2-3; 13 bases match TRBD2. Germline V lookup: CDR1 SEHNR, CDR2 FQNEAQ (reference sequence). V lost 5 bases and J lost 2; bases outside the gene matches: 4. The CDR3 spans 16 residues. CDR3 sequence (DNA): TGTGCCAGCAGCCCGGGACTAGCGGGGAACACAGATACGCAGTATTTT. Its protein product is CASSPGLAGNTDTQYF.

Ten or more counts support this clonotype. The chain couples TRBV29-1 to TRBJ1-2; 9 nucleotides agree with TRBD1. The length of the CDR3 is 13 residues. Germline V CDR1 and CDR2: SQVTM, ANQGSEA. After removal of 6 bases from V and 8 bases from J, the junction contained 10 bases not matched to a gene. In DNA form, the CDR3 reads TGCAGCGTCGCCGGGACAGGGCCCTGGGGCTACACCTTC. Translated, it gives CSVAGTGPWGYTF.

This clonotype was counted ten times or more. This sequence joins TRBV5-5 and TRBJ2-7; 9 nucleotides agree with TRBD1. V was clipped by 0 bases and J by 4 bases; unmatched bases: 8. The length of the CDR3 is 16 residues. The germline V gene encodes CDR1 SGHKS and CDR2 YYEKEE (reference sequence). CDR3 residues: CASSLAPRTGVYEQYF. The CDR3 nucleotides are TGTGCCAGCAGCTTGGCCCCGCGGACAGGGGTGTACGAGCAGTACTTC.

Many counts were recorded for this clonotype. This sequence joins TRBV18 and TRBJ2-5, with 9 positions matching TRBD2. This CDR3 has 14 amino acids. Germline V gives CDR1 KGHSH, CDR2 LQKENI. V lost 4 bases, J lost 2 bases, and 2 bases stayed unmatched. The CDR3 here is CASSQTSGQETQYF. Here the CDR3 DNA reads TGTGCCAGCTCACAGACTAGCGGACAAGAGACCCAGTACTTC.

This chain's CDR3 is CASSQDRAGNTGELFF. DNA of the CDR3: TGCGCCAGCAGCCAAGATCGGGCGGGGAACACCGGGGAGCTGTTTTTT. The gene calls are TRBV4-1 and TRBJ2-2, with D maybe TRBD2 (5 bases). V dropped 0 bases and J dropped 1 base, with 9 bases sitting between them. The CDR3 contains 16 residues. Per the germline V gene, CDR1 is MGHRA and CDR2 is YSYEKL.

This clonotype was observed a few times. The chain combines TRBV6-1 with TRBJ1-2, with D uncertain. This CDR3 is built from 15 residues. Germline V CDR1 and CDR2: MNHNS, SASEGT. V gave up 5 bases and J gave up 3 bases, with 16 bases separating them. The CDR3 protein is CASSPHSPSDYGYTF. In DNA form, the CDR3 reads TGTGCCAGCAGTCCCCATAGCCCCTCTGACTATGGCTACACCTTC.

The chain recombines TRBV7-6 with TRBJ2-1; 10 positions agree with TRBD1. V lost 3 bases, J lost 3 bases, and 5 bases stayed unmatched. CDR1 is SGHVS, CDR2 FNYEAQ, per germline. This CDR3 region has 16 residues. Written as DNA, the CDR3 is TGTGCCAGCAGCTTCGGGACAGGGGCAAACTACAATGAGCAGTTCTTC. Amino acid sequence: CASSFGTGANYNEQFF.

The sample holds many counts of this clonotype. The V gene is TRBV12-3 or TRBV12-4, the J gene TRBJ1-2; tentatively, D is TRBD1 (6 bases). V gave up 5 bases and J gave up 4 bases, with 11 bases separating them. This CDR3 is 13 amino acids long. The CDR3 spells CASSPPDSYGYTF. The DNA for the CDR3 is TGTGCCAGCAGTCCCCCGGACAGCTATGGCTACACCTTC.

The J gene is TRBJ1-2, the V gene TRBV6-2 or TRBV6-3, with D tentatively TRBD1 (5 bases). The CDR3 loop spans 14 amino acids. The germline V gene encodes CDR1 MNHEY and CDR2 SVGEGT. The V end lost 0 bases, the J end lost 7 bases, and 12 bases lay between the germline ends. The CDR3 DNA reads TGTGCCAGCAGTTACTCCGCCAGGGACGGTGGCTACACCTTC. This translates into CASSYSARDGGYTF.

This clonotype was counted a few times. The rearrangement uses TRBV15 and TRBJ1-4; D unresolved. CDR3 length equals 16 residues. Trimming removed 2 bases from V and 0 bases from J, with 10 bases in between. Looked up from germline, CDR1 is LNHNV and CDR2 is YYDKDF (reference sequence). CDR3 nucleotide sequence: TGTGCCACCAGCAGACTGACGACAACAACTAATGAAAAACTGTTTTTT. Translation: CATSRLTTTTNEKLFF. Complete variable domain (other parts from reference TRBV15 and TRBJ1-4): DAMVIQNPRYQVTQFGKPVTLSCSQTLNHNVMYWYQQKSSQAPKLLFHYYDKDFNNEADTPDNFQSRRPNTSFCFLDIRSPGLGDTAMYLCATSRLTTTTNEKLFFGSGTQLSVL.

The V and J genes are TRBV6-1 and TRBJ2-5; TRBD2 matches at 7 bases. V was pared by 4 bases and J by 4 bases, with 12 bases of the junction left unmatched. Germline V gene data show CDR1 as MNHNS and CDR2 as SASEGT. There are 16 residues in the CDR3. The CDR3 nucleotides read TGTGCCAGCAGTGGAGCGGCGGGGGTTAGGGCAGAGACCCAGTACTTC. Translation gives CASSGAAGVRAETQYF.

This clonotype showed up many times. This chain joins TRBV12-3 or TRBV12-4 and TRBJ1-4, with 7 bases identical to TRBD1. Trimming took 6 bases from V and 4 from J; bases not matched to a gene: 5. The CDR3 covers 14 residues. CDR3 amino acids: CASSQTGFNEKLFF. The DNA of the CDR3 is TGTGCCAGCAGCCAGACAGGGTTTAATGAAAAACTGTTTTTT.

This clonotype was counted many times. A read error may be the cause here, since a much bigger clone is one base away. The V and J genes are TRBV7-2 and TRBJ2-1; the D is unclear. The CDR3 consists of 15 residues. Germline assignment: CDR1 SGHTA and CDR2 FQGNSA. The CDR3 spells CASNLGGRSYNEQFF. CDR3 in DNA: TGTGCCAGCAACTTAGGCGGCAGATCCTACAATGAGCAGTTCTTC.

This clonotype was detected ten times or more. The chain is built from TRBV12-3 or TRBV12-4 and TRBJ2-3; 11 bases are a match to TRBD2. The junction had 3 bases not matched to a gene; V was cut back by 4 bases and J by 0 bases. The CDR3 contains 16 residues. This CDR3 reads CASSSWTSGSTDTQYF. CDR3 sequence (DNA): TGTGCCAGCAGTTCCTGGACTAGCGGGAGCACAGATACGCAGTATTTT.

This clonotype came up many times. This chain uses TRBV28 with TRBJ1-2; D gene uncertain. The CDR3 contains 13 residues. V was shortened by 5 bases and J by 8 bases, with 15 bases between the two germline ends. Germline V gives CDR1 MDHEN, CDR2 SYDVKM. CDR3 region: CASSLTGFVGYTF. The CDR3 bases are TGTGCCAGCAGTCTCACGGGATTCGTAGGCTACACCTTC.

This clonotype was seen at least ten times. The chain has TRBV18 and TRBJ2-3, with TRBD2 matching 11 bases. This CDR3 spans 16 amino acids. CDR1 and CDR2 from the germline V gene are KGHSH and LQKENI. The V and J ends lost 3 bases and 2 bases, in that order; junction bases with no gene match: 4. The CDR3 coding sequence is TGTGCCAGCTCACCCCGACTAGCGGGGAACACAGATACGCAGTATTTT. Encoded protein: CASSPRLAGNTDTQYF.

This clonotype was counted many times. This chain connects TRBV6-5 to TRBJ2-7; D gene ambiguous. V was shortened by 0 bases and J by 2 bases, with 8 bases between the two germline ends. The V gene's germline CDR1 is MNHEY and CDR2 SVGAGI. The CDR3 is 14 amino acids. The CDR3 DNA reads as TGTGCCAGCAGTTACTCGGGCAATGCCTACGAGCAGTACTTC. Amino acids: CASSYSGNAYEQYF.

Of note for this clonotype: The junction shows a germline mismatch at one end, possibly a read error. This chain links TRBV12-3 or TRBV12-4 with TRBJ2-3, with D maybe TRBD1 (6 bases). CDR3 length equals 17 residues. The CDR3 loop is CAGSSTPGTRGTGTQYF. The CDR3 DNA reads TGTGCCGGCAGTTCAACACCCGGGACACGGGGCACAGGTACGCAGTATTTT.

The chain has TRBV25-1 and TRBJ2-2; 8 nucleotides align to TRBD1. The closer fit of TRBJ1-4 to the DNA end suggests the J call may be wrong. This CDR3 has 15 residues. Germline V gene data show CDR1 as MGHDK and CDR2 as SYGVNS. The CDR3 coding sequence is TGTGCCAGCTCCCCACGGACAGGGAAAGGTGAAAAACTGTTTTTT. This translates into CASSPRTGKGEKLFF.

This clonotype was counted many times. V gene TRBV6-1 combines with J gene TRBJ2-3; 8 positions agree with TRBD1. After removal of 1 base from V and 0 bases from J, the junction contained 0 bases not matched to a gene. There are 15 residues in the CDR3. CDR1 is MNHNS, CDR2 SASEGT, per germline. The CDR3 DNA reads as TGTGCCAGCAGTGAAGACAGGGGGAGCACAGATACGCAGTATTTT. Amino acids: CASSEDRGSTDTQYF.

The rearrangement joins TRBV4-3 to TRBJ2-1; 8 bases are a match to TRBD2. Germline CDR1 reads LGHNA; CDR2 reads YSLEER. The CDR3 is made up of 15 amino acids. V was clipped by 0 bases and J by 9 bases; unmatched bases: 7. The CDR3 reads CASSQDRSGGIEQFF. In DNA, the CDR3 is TGCGCCAGCAGCCAAGATAGGAGCGGGGGTATTGAGCAGTTCTTC.